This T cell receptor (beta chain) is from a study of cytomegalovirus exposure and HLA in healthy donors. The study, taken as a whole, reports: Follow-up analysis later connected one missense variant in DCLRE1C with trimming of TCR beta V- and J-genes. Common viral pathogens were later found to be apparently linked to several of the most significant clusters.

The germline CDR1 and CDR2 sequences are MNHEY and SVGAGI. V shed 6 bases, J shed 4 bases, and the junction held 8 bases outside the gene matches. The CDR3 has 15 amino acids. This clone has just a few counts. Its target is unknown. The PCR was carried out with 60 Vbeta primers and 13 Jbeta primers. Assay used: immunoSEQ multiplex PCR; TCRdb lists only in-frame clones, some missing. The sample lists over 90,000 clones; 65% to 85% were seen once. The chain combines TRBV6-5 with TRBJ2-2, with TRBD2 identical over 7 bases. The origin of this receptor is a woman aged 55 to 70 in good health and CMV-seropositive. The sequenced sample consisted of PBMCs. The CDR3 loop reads CASRLGLGGTGELFF. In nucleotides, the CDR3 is TGTGCCAGCAGGCTCGGACTAGGCGGCACCGGGGAGCTGTTTTTT.